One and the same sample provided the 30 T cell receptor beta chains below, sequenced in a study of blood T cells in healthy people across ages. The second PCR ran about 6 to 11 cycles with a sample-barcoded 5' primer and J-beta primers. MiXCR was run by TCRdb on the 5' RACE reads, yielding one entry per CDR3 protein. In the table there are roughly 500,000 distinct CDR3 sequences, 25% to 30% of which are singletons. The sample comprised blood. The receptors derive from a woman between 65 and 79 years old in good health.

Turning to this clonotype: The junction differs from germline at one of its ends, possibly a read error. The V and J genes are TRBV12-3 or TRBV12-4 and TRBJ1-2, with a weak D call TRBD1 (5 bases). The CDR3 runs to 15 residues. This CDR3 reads CASSFQAGRVYGHTF. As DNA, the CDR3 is TGTGCCAGCAGTTTTCAGGCAGGGCGTGTCTATGGCCACACCTTC.

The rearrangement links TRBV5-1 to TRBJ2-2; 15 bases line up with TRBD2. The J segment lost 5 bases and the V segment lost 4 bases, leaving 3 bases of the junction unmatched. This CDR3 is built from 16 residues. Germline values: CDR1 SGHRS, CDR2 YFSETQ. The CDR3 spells CASSPGTSGRTGELFF. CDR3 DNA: TGCGCCAGCAGCCCCGGGACTAGCGGGAGGACCGGGGAGCTGTTTTTT.

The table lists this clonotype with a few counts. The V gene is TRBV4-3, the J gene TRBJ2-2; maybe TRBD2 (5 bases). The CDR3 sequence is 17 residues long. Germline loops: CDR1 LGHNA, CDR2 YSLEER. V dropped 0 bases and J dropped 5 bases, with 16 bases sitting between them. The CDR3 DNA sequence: TGCGCCAGCAGCCAAGATCCGGCCCCCAGAGGGACCGGGGAGCTGTTTTTT. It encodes CASSQDPAPRGTGELFF.

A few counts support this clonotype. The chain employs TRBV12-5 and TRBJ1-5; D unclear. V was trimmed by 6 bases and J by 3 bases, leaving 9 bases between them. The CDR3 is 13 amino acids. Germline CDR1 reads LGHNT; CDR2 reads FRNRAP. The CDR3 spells CASGPDINQPQHF. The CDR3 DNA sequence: TGTGCTAGTGGCCCTGACATCAATCAGCCCCAGCATTTT.

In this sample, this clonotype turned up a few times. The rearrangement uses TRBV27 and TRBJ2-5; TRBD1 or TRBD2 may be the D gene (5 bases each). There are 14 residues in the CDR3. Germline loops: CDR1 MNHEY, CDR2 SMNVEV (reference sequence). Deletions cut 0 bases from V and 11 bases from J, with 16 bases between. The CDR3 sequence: CASSLSGYAREQYF. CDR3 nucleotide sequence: TGTGCCAGCAGTTTATCGGGCTACGCCAGGGAGCAGTACTTC.

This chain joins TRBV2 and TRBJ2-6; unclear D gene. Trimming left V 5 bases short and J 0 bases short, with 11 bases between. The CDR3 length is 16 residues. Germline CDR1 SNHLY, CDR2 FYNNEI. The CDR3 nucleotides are TGTGCCAGCAGTAAGGAACGAAACTCTGGGGCCAACGTCCTGACTTTC. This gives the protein CASSKERNSGANVLTF.

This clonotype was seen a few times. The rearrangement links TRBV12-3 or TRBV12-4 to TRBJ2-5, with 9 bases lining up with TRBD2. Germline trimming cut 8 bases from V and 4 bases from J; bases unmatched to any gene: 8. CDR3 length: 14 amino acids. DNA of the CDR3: TGTGCCAGCTTCCAAGGGACTAGCATAGAGACCCAGTACTTC. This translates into CASFQGTSIETQYF.

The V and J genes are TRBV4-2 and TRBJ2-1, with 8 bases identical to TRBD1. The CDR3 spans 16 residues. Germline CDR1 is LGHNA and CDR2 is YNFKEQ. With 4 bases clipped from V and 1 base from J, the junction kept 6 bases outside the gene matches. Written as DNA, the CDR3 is TGTGCCAGCAGCCGGGCGGACAGGGATTCCTACAATGAGCAGTTCTTC. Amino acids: CASSRADRDSYNEQFF.

The CDR3 spells CASSPSTGHGYGYTF. CDR3 DNA: TGTGCCAGCAGCCCTTCGACAGGGCACGGCTATGGCTACACCTTC. The rearrangement links TRBV7-3 to TRBJ1-2; 7 bases align to TRBD1. The V gene end was trimmed by 5 bases and the J gene end by 4 bases; junction bases not matched to a gene: 10. The CDR3 consists of 15 residues. CDR1 and CDR2 (germline): SGHTA, FQGTGA.

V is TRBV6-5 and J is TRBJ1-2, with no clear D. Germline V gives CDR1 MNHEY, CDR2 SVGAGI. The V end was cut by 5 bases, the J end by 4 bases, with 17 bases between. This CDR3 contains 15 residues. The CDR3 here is CASSQGREFGYGYTF. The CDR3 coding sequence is TGTGCCAGCAGTCAAGGAAGGGAATTCGGCTATGGCTACACCTTC.

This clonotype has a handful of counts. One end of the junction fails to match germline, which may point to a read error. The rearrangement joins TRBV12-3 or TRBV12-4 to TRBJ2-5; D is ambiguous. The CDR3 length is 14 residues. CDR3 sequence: CASGLEWGRETQYF. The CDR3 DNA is TGTGCCAGCGGTTTAGAGTGGGGTAGGGAGACCCAGTACTTC.

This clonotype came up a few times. The CDR3 nucleotides read TGTGCCAGCACCGCGGGGGCTAGCGGGGGCAAGGACAATGAGCAGTTCTTC. Its protein product is CASTAGASGGKDNEQFF. The rearrangement links TRBV6-2 or TRBV6-3 to TRBJ2-1, with 10 positions matching TRBD2. With V trimmed by 7 bases and J by 5 bases, 14 bases remained unmatched. This CDR3 has 17 amino acids. The V gene's germline CDR1 is MNHEY and CDR2 SVGEGT.

CDR3 bases: TGTGCCAGCAGCCAAGGAACGCAGGGAAGTTCACCCCTCCACTTT. The encoded protein is CASSQGTQGSSPLHF. The genes are TRBV4-2 and TRBJ1-6, with TRBD1 as a possible D gene (5 bases). V was pared by 1 base and J by 9 bases, with 13 bases between. Germline CDR1 reads LGHNA; CDR2 reads YNFKEQ. The CDR3 totals 15 residues.

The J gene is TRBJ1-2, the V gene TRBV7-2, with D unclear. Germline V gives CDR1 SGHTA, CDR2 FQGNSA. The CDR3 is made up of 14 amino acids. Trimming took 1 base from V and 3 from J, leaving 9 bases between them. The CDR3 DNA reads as TGTGCCAGCAGCTTAGTCTACGGGGACTATGGCTACACCTTC. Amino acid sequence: CASSLVYGDYGYTF.

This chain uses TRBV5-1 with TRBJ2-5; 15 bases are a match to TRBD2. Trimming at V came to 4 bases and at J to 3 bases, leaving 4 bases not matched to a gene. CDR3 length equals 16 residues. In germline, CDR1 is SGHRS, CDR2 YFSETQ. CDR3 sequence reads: CASSPGLAGGKETQYF. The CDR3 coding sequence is TGCGCCAGCAGCCCGGGACTAGCGGGGGGTAAAGAGACCCAGTACTTC.

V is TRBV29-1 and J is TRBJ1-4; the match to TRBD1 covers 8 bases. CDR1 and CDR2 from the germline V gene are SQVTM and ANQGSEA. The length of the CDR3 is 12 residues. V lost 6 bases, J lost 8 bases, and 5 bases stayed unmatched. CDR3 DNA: TGCAGCGTGGAGACAGGGGAGGAAAAACTGTTTTTT. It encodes CSVETGEEKLFF.

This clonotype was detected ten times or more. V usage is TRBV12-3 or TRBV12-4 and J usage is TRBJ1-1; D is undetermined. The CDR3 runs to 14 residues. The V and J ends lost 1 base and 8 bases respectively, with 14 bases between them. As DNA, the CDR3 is TGTGCCAGCAGTTTAGTGGCAGGTCGAGGGGAAGCTTTCTTT. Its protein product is CASSLVAGRGEAFF.

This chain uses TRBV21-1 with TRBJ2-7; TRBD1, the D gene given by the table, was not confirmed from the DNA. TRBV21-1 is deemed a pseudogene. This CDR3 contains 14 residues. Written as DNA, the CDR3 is TGCGCCAGCAGCAGAGGGACAGGGGGAGGCGAGCAGTACTTC. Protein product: CASSRGTGGGEQYF.

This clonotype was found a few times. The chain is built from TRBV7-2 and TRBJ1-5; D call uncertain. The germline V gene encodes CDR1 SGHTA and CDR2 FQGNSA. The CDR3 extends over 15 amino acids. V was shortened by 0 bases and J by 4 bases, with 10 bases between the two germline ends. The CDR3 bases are TGTGCCAGCAGCTTAGCCCGGGGTCTAAATCAGCCCCAGCATTTT. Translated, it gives CASSLARGLNQPQHF.

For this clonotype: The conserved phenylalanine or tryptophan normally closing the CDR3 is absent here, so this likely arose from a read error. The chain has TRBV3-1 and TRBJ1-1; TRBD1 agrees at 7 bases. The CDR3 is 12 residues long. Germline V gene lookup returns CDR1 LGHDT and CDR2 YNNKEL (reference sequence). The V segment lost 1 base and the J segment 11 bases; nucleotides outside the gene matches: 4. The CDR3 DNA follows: TGTGCCAGCAGCCAAGCCAGGGGGTTTGCTTTCCTT. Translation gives CASSQARGFAFL.

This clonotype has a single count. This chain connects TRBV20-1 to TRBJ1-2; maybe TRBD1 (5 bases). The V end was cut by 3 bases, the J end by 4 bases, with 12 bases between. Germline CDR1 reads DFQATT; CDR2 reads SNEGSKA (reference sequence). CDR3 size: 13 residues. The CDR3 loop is CSASLRDRYGYTF. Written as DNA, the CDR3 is TGCAGTGCTAGCCTCAGGGACCGCTATGGCTACACCTTC.

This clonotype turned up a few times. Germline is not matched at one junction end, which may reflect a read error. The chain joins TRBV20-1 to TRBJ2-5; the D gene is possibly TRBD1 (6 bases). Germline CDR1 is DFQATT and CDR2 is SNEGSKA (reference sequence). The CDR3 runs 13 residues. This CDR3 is CSARRGKRGFLGF. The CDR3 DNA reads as TGCAGTGCTAGAAGGGGCAAGAGGGGGTTTTTGGGCTTC.

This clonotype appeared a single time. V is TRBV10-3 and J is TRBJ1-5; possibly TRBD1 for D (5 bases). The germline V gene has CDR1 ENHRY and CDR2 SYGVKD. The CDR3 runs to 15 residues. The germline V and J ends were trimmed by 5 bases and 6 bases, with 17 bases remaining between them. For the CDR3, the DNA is TGTGCCATCAGTACCGGGACCGCAGGGAGTCAGCCCCAGCATTTT. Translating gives CAISTGTAGSQPQHF.

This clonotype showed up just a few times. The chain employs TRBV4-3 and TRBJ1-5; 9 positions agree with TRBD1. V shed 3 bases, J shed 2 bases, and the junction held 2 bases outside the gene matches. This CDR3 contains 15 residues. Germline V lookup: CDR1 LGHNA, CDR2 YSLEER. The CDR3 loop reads CASSQTGGGNQPQHF. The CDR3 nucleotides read TGCGCCAGCAGCCAGACAGGGGGTGGCAATCAGCCCCAGCATTTT.

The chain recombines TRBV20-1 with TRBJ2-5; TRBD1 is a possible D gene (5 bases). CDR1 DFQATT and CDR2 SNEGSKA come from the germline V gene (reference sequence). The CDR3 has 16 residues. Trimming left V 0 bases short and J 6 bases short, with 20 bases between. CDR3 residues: CSARDPTTDSVKTQYF. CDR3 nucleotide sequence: TGCAGTGCTAGAGATCCCACCACTGACAGCGTGAAGACCCAGTACTTC.

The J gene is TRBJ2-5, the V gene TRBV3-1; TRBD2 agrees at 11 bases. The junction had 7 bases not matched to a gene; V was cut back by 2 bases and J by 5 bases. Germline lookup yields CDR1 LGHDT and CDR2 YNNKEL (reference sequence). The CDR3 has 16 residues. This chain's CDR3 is CASSQTSGGTPETQYF. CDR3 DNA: TGTGCCAGCAGCCAAACTAGCGGGGGCACCCCGGAGACCCAGTACTTC.

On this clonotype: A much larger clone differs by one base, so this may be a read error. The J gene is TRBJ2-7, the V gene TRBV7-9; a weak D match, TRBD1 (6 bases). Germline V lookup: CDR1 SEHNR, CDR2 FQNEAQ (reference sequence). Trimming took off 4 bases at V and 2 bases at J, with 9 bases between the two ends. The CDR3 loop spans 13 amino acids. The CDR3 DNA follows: TGTGCCAGCAGCTCGGACAGTACCTACGAGCAGTACTTC. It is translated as CASSSDSTYEQYF. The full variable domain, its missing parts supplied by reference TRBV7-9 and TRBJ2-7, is DTGVSQNPRHKITKRGQNVTFRCDPISEHNRLYWYRQTLGQGPEFLTYFQNEAQLEKSRLLSDRFSAERPKGSFSTLEIQRTEQGDSAMYLCASSSDSTYEQYFGPGTRLTVT.

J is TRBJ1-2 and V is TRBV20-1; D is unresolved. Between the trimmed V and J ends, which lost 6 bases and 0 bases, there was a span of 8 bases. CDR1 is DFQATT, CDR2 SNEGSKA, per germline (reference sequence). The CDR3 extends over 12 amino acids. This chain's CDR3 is CSAPKANYGYTF. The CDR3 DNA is TGCAGTGCGCCTAAAGCTAACTATGGCTACACCTTC.

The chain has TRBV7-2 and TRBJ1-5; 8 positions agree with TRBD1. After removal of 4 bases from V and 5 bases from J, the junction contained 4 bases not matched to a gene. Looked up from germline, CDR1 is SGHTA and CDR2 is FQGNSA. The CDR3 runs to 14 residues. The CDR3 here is CASSYTGGDQPQHF. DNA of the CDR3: TGTGCCAGCAGCTATACAGGGGGAGATCAGCCCCAGCATTTT.

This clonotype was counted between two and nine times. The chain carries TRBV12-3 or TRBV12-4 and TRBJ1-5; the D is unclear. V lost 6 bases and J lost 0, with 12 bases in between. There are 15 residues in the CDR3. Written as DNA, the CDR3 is TGTGCCAGCAGCAATTGGGTCACTAGCAATCAGCCCCAGCATTTT. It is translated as CASSNWVTSNQPQHF.